The 6 T cell receptor beta chains presented below share a single source sample, sequenced in a study of T cells after yellow fever vaccination. Each CDR3 protein is one row after TCRdb ran MiXCR on the 5' RACE reads. The table shows some 600,000 distinct CDR3 sequences, with roughly an eighth occurring only once. The source was PBMCs, collected on the day of the yellow fever booster vaccination. The receptors here all came from a man aged 25 to 40 who received the YFV17D yellow fever vaccine.

This clonotype turned up a few times. This chain uses TRBV2 with TRBJ2-7; weak D call: TRBD2 (5 bases). Per germline, CDR1 SNHLY and CDR2 FYNNEI. This CDR3 comprises 16 residues. The V end lost 6 bases, the J end lost 2 bases, and 20 bases lay between the germline ends. CDR3 amino acids: CASRGLARFQPYEQYF. The CDR3 DNA is TGTGCCAGCAGGGGCCTAGCACGGTTTCAGCCCTACGAGCAGTACTTC.

Only a few counts were recorded for this clonotype. The chain uses TRBV28 and TRBJ2-1; 8 nucleotides line up with TRBD1. V lost 6 bases to trimming and J lost 4 bases; unmatched junction nucleotides: 8. Per the germline V gene, CDR1 is MDHEN and CDR2 is SYDVKM. The CDR3 is 15 residues long. The CDR3 loop reads CASSLTGGLYNEQFF. CDR3 DNA: TGTGCCAGCAGCTTAACAGGGGGACTTTACAATGAGCAGTTCTTC.

V gene TRBV20-1 combines with J gene TRBJ2-1, with D perhaps TRBD2 (6 bases). The CDR3 has 18 amino acids. The ends were cut back, 1 base at V and 4 bases at J, with 23 bases in the middle. CDR1 is DFQATT and CDR2 is SNEGSKA in the germline V gene (reference sequence). The CDR3 nucleotides read TGCAGTGCTAGAGGGGACTCGCCAAGTCGTAAAAATTACAATGAGCAGTTCTTC. Residues: CSARGDSPSRKNYNEQFF.

V and J are TRBV11-2 and TRBJ1-2; D ambiguous. The ends were cut back, 1 base at V and 2 bases at J, with 8 bases in the middle. Germline V gives CDR1 SGHAT, CDR2 FQNNGV. This CDR3 is built from 14 residues. Written as DNA, the CDR3 is TGTGCCAGCAGCTTAGGTGCCGGAAACTATGGCTACACCTTC. The encoded protein is CASSLGAGNYGYTF.

A few counts support this clonotype. The V call is TRBV7-9, the J call TRBJ1-1, with D unclear. The CDR3 extends over 15 amino acids. CDR1 and CDR2 from the germline V gene are SEHNR and FQNEAQ (reference sequence). V gave up 1 base and J gave up 2 bases, with 11 bases separating them. This CDR3 is CASSLGSHFNTEAFF. The CDR3 DNA sequence: TGTGCCAGCAGCTTAGGGAGCCACTTTAACACTGAAGCTTTCTTT.

This clonotype has at least ten counts. CDR3 in amino acids: CASSLGLAGSYNEQFF. CDR3 sequence (DNA): TGTGCCAGCAGCTTGGGGCTAGCGGGTTCCTACAATGAGCAGTTCTTC. This sequence joins TRBV5-6 and TRBJ2-1; 8 bases fit TRBD2. Trimming cost V 0 bases and J 1 base; bases outside gene matches: 3. This CDR3 spans 16 amino acids. Germline CDR1 and CDR2: SGHDT and YYEEEE.